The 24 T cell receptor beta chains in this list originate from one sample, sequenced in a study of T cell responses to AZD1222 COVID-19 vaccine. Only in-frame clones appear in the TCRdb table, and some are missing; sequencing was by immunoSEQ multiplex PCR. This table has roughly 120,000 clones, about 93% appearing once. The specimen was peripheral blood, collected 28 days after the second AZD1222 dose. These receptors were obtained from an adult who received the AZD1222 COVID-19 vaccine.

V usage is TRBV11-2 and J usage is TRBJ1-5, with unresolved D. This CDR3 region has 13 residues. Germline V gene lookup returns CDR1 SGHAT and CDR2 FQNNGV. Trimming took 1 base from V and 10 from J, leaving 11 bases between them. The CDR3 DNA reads TGTGCCAGCAGCTTAGTATTGAGAGGTCCCCAGCATTTT. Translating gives CASSLVLRGPQHF.

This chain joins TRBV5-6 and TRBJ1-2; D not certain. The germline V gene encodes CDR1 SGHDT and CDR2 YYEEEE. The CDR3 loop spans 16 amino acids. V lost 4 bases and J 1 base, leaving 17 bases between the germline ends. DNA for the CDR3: TGTGCCAGCAGCACCTTTATCGAATATTTTAACTATGGCTACACCTTC. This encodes CASSTFIEYFNYGYTF.

CDR3 protein: CASSPRDRSDTQYF. CDR3 nucleotides: TGTGCCAGCAGTCCCCGGGACAGGTCAGATACGCAGTATTTT. This chain connects TRBV7-9 to TRBJ2-3, with 8 bases identical to TRBD1. The CDR3 has 14 residues. V dropped 6 bases and J dropped 4; count of bases not matched to a gene: 6. Germline-derived CDR1 and CDR2 are SEHNR and FQNEAQ (reference sequence). Filled out from reference TRBV7-9 and TRBJ2-3, the complete variable domain reads DTGVSQNPRHKITKRGQNVTFRCDPISEHNRLYWYRQTLGQGPEFLTYFQNEAQLEKSRLLSDRFSAERPKGSFSTLEIQRTEQGDSAMYLCASSPRDRSDTQYFGPGTRLTVL.

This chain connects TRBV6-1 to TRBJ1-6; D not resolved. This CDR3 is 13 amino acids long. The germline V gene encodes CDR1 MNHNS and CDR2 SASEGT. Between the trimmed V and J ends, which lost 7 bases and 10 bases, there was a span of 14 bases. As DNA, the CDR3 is TGTGCCAGCAAGGGCACCAGCCCCTCACCCCTCCACTTT. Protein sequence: CASKGTSPSPLHF.

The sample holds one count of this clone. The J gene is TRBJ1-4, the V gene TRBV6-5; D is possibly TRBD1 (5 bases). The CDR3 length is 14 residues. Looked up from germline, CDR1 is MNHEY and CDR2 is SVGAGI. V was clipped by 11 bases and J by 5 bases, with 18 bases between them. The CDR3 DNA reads TGTGCCTCCGCGGGGAGGGGTCACAATGAAAAACTGTTTTTT. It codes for CASAGRGHNEKLFF.

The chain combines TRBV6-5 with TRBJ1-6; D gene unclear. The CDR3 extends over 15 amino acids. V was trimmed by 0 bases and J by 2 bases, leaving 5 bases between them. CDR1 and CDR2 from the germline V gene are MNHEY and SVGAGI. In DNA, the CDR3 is TGTGCCAGCAGTTACTCTCAGCCCTATAATTCACCCCTCCACTTT. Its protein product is CASSYSQPYNSPLHF.

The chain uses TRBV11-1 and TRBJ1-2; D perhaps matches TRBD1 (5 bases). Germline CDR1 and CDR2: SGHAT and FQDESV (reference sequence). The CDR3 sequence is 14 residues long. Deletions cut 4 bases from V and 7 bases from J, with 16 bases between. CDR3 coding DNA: TGTGCCAGCAGCTCGACAGAACATATTCCTGGCTACACCTTC. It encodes CASSSTEHIPGYTF.

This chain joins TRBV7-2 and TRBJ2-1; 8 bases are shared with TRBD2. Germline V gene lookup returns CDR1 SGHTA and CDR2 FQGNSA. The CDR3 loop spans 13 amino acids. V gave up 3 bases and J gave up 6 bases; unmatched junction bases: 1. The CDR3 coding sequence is TGTGCCAGCAGCTTGGGGACTAGCAATGAGCAGTTCTTC. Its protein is CASSLGTSNEQFF.

DNA of the CDR3: TGTGCCTGGAGTGCACAGGGGAATCAGCCCCAGCATTTT. Protein sequence: CAWSAQGNQPQHF. V is TRBV30 and J is TRBJ1-5; 7 nucleotides align to TRBD1. With V trimmed by 1 base and J by 4 bases, 1 base remained unmatched. The CDR3 extends over 13 amino acids. Germline V gives CDR1 GTSNPN, CDR2 SVGIG (reference sequence).

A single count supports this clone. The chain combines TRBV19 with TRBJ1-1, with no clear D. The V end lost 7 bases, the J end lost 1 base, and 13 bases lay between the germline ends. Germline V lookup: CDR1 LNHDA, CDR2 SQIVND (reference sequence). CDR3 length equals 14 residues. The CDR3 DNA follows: TGTGCCAGTACCTGGGGAGCTTCGAACACTGAAGCTTTCTTT. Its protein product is CASTWGASNTEAFF.

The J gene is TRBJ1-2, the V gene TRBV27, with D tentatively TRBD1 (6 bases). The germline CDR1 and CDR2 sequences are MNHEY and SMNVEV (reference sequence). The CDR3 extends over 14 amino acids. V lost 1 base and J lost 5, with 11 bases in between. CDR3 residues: CASSLYPGEYGYTF. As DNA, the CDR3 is TGTGCCAGCAGTTTATACCCAGGGGAATATGGCTACACCTTC.

The CDR3, as DNA: TGTGCCAGCAGTGATTATGGGACAGGGGCTCGAGCTTTCTTT. Translation gives CASSDYGTGARAFF. The chain recombines TRBV2 with TRBJ1-1; 10 bases match TRBD1. This CDR3 is 14 amino acids long. With 3 bases clipped from V and 10 bases from J, the junction kept 8 bases outside the gene matches. In germline, CDR1 is SNHLY, CDR2 FYNNEI.

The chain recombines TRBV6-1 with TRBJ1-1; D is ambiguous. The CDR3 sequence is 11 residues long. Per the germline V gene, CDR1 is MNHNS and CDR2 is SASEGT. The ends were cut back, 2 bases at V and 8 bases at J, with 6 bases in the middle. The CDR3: CASSEIGEAFF. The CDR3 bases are TGTGCCAGCAGTGAAATTGGGGAAGCTTTCTTT.

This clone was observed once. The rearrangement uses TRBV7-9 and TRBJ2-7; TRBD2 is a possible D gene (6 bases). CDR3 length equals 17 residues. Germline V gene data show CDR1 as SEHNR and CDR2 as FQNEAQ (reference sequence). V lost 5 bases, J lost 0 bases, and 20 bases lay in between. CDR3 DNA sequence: TGTGCCAGCAGCCCATACACCGGGACTTCTAGCTCCTACGAGCAGTACTTC. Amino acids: CASSPYTGTSSSYEQYF.

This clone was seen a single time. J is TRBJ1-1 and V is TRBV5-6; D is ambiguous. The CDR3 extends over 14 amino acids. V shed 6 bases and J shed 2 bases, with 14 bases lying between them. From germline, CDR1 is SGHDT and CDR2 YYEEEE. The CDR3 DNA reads TGTGCCAGCATCAAGGTGGGGATAAACACTGAAGCTTTCTTT. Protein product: CASIKVGINTEAFF. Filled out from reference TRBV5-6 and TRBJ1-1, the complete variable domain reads DAGVTQSPTHLIKTRGQQVTLRCSPKSGHDTVSWYQQALGQGPQFIFQYYEEEERQRGNFPDRFSGHQFPNYSSELNVNALLLGDSALYLCASIKVGINTEAFFGQGTRLTVV.

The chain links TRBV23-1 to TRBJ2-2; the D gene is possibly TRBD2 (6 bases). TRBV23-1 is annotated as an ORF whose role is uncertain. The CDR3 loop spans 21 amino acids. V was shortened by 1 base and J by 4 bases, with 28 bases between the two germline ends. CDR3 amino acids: CASSQWTIHTSQGSGTGELFF. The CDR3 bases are TGCGCCAGCAGTCAATGGACTATTCACACTTCTCAGGGCTCGGGCACCGGGGAGCTGTTTTTT.

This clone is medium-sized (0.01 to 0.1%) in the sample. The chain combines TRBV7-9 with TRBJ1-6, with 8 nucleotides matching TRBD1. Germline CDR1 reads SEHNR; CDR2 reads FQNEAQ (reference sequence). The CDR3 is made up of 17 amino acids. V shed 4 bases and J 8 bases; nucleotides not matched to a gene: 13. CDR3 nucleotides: TGTGCCAGCAGCTCCCATGACTCGCAGGGGGCTCATTCACCCCTCCACTTT. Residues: CASSSHDSQGAHSPLHF.

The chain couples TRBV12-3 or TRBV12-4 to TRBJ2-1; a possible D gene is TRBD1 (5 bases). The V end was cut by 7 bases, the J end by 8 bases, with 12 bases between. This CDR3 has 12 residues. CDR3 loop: CASKGRRYEQFF. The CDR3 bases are TGTGCCAGCAAGGGGCGGCGATATGAGCAGTTCTTC.

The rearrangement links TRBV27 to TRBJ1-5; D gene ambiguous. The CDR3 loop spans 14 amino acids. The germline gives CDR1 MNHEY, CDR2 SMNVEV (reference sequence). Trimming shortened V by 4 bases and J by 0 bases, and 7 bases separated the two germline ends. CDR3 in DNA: TGTGCCAGCAGTTGGTTGGGTAGCAATCAGCCCCAGCATTTT. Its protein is CASSWLGSNQPQHF.

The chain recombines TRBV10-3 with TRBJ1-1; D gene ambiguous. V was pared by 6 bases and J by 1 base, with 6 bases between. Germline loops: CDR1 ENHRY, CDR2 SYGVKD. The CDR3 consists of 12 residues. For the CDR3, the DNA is TGTGCCATCAGCCAACCGAACACTGAAGCTTTCTTT. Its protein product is CAISQPNTEAFF.

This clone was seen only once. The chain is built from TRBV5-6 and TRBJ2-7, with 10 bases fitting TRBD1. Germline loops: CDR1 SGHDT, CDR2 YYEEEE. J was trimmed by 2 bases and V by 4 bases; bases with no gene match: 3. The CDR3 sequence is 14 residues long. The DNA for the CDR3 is TGTGCCAGCAGCCCCGGACAGGGGGCCTACGAGCAGTACTTC. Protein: CASSPGQGAYEQYF.

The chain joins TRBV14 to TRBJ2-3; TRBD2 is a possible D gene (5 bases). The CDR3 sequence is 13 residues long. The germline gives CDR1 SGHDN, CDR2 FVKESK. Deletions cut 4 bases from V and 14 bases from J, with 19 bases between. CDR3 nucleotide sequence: TGTGCCAGCAGCCGCCTGACTCGGTCGGGGATGTATTTT. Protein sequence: CASSRLTRSGMYF.

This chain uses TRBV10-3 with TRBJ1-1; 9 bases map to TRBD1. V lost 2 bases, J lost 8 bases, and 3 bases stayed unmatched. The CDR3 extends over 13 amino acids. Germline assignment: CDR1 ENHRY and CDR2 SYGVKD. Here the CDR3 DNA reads TGTGCCATCAGTGAGACCGGACAGGGGGAAGCTTTCTTT. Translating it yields CAISETGQGEAFF.

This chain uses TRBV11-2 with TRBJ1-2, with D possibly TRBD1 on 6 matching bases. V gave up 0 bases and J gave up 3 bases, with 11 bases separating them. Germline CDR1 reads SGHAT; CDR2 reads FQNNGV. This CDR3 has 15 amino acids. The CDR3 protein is CASSLESGVDYGYTF. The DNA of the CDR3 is TGTGCCAGCAGCTTAGAGTCAGGGGTCGACTATGGCTACACCTTC.